The 28 T cell receptor beta chains below were found in one sample sequenced in a study of blood T cell repertoires in COVID-19. The data were produced by immunoSEQ multiplex PCR, yet TCRdb's version contains in-frame clones alone and is incomplete. The sample lists 85,000 to 100,000 clones; 75% to 95% were seen once. What was sequenced was peripheral blood. The receptors were gathered from a man aged 60-69 years with acute or convalescent COVID-19.

This chain joins TRBV5-1 and TRBJ1-2; D might be TRBD1 (6 bases). The germline V and J ends were trimmed by 4 bases and 6 bases, with 28 bases remaining between them. The CDR3 spans 18 residues. CDR1 is SGHRS, CDR2 YFSETQ, per germline. CDR3 loop: CASSRTAIYLNGADGYTF. CDR3 nucleotide sequence: TGCGCCAGCAGCAGGACAGCGATATACTTAAATGGGGCCGATGGCTACACCTTC. The full variable domain, rest sourced from reference TRBV5-1 and TRBJ1-2, is KAGVTQTPRYLIKTRGQQVTLSCSPISGHRSVSWYQQTPGQGLQFLFEYFSETQRNKGNFPGRFSGRQFSNSRSEMNVSTLELGDSALYLCASSRTAIYLNGADGYTFGSGTRLTVV.

The rearrangement joins TRBV6-2 or TRBV6-3 to TRBJ1-2, with TRBD1 matching 9 bases. This CDR3 is built from 16 residues. In germline, CDR1 is MNHEY, CDR2 SVGEGT. J gave up 0 bases and V 5 bases, and 7 bases lay outside the gene matches. The CDR3 protein is CASSDPGQGPNYGYTF. DNA for the CDR3: TGTGCCAGCAGTGATCCGGGACAGGGACCTAACTATGGCTACACCTTC.

V usage is TRBV5-1 and J usage is TRBJ2-3; 9 positions match TRBD2. With V trimmed by 6 bases and J by 2 bases, 16 bases remained unmatched. The CDR3 covers 18 residues. Per germline, CDR1 SGHRS and CDR2 YFSETQ. Written as DNA, the CDR3 is TGCGCCAGCACTTGGGGACTAGCCCGGACCCCCTTCACAGATACGCAGTATTTT. Translating it yields CASTWGLARTPFTDTQYF.

The chain carries TRBV7-2 and TRBJ1-3, with D possibly being TRBD1 (5 bases). Germline V CDR1 and CDR2: SGHTA, FQGNSA. V was shortened by 3 bases and J by 8 bases, with 17 bases between the two germline ends. The CDR3 is made up of 15 amino acids. The CDR3 loop is CASSLTFVGADTIYF. The CDR3 DNA sequence: TGTGCCAGCAGCTTGACTTTCGTAGGGGCTGACACCATATATTTT.

The genes are TRBV28 and TRBJ1-5, with TRBD1 as a possible D gene (6 bases). The CDR3 runs 15 residues. Germline loops: CDR1 MDHEN, CDR2 SYDVKM. Trimming removed 2 bases from V and 7 bases from J, with 15 bases in between. The CDR3 nucleotides read TGTGCCAGCAGTTTACCCCAGGGGTTGGGACAGCCCCAGCATTTT. The encoded protein is CASSLPQGLGQPQHF.

The CDR3 sequence: CASSTHRDSNQPQHF. The CDR3 coding sequence is TGTGCCAGCAGCACTCACAGGGATAGCAATCAGCCCCAGCATTTT. The chain uses TRBV7-9 and TRBJ1-5, with TRBD1 as a possible D gene (6 bases). With 5 bases removed from V and 0 bases from J, the gap between germline ends came to 11 bases. CDR1 is SEHNR, CDR2 FQNEAQ, per germline (reference sequence). The CDR3 totals 15 residues. The full variable domain, with the rest looked up from reference TRBV7-9 and TRBJ1-5, is DTGVSQNPRHKITKRGQNVTFRCDPISEHNRLYWYRQTLGQGPEFLTYFQNEAQLEKSRLLSDRFSAERPKGSFSTLEIQRTEQGDSAMYLCASSTHRDSNQPQHFGDGTRLSIL.

The chain carries TRBV18 and TRBJ2-2, with a weak D call TRBD1 (5 bases). Trimming took off 5 bases at V and 6 bases at J, with 10 bases between the two ends. The CDR3 is made up of 13 amino acids. Germline V gene sequence: CDR1 KGHSH, CDR2 LQKENI. The CDR3 DNA reads as TGTGCCAGCTCATCATCCAGGGCCGGGGAGCTGTTTTTT. The encoded protein is CASSSSRAGELFF.

V and J are TRBV19 and TRBJ1-1; D is unresolved. Germline CDR1 and CDR2: LNHDA and SQIVND (reference sequence). The CDR3 spans 11 residues. The V end lost 7 bases, the J end lost 3 bases, and 6 bases lay between the germline ends. CDR3 protein: CASIGDTEAFF. CDR3 nucleotide sequence: TGTGCCAGTATTGGAGACACTGAAGCTTTCTTT. The full variable domain, its missing parts supplied by reference TRBV19 and TRBJ1-1, is DGGITQSPKYLFRKEGQNVTLSCEQNLNHDAMYWYRQDPGQGLRLIYYSQIVNDFQKGDIAEGYSVSREKKESFPLTVTSAQKNPTAFYLCASIGDTEAFFGQGTRLTVV.

CDR3 sequence reads: CASKRAGVNTEAFF. CDR3 DNA sequence: TGCGCCAGCAAGAGGGCAGGAGTGAACACTGAAGCTTTCTTT. This chain joins TRBV5-1 and TRBJ1-1; D not certain. Looked up from germline, CDR1 is SGHRS and CDR2 is YFSETQ. V was cut by 6 bases and J by 0 bases, with 12 bases left in between. The CDR3 is 14 amino acids.

The chain is built from TRBV28 and TRBJ1-5; D is possibly TRBD1 (5 bases). This CDR3 is 14 amino acids long. Trimming pared 5 bases from V and 1 base from J, leaving 9 bases between. Germline V CDR1 and CDR2: MDHEN, SYDVKM. The CDR3 DNA is TGTGCCAGCAGTACGGAGGGGAGCAATCAGCCCCAGCATTTT. The encoded protein is CASSTEGSNQPQHF.

The J gene is TRBJ2-1, the V gene TRBV20-1; D is possibly TRBD2 (5 bases). V was trimmed by 5 bases and J by 9 bases, leaving 11 bases between them. The CDR3 has 11 residues. Germline V gene lookup returns CDR1 DFQATT and CDR2 SNEGSKA (reference sequence). The CDR3 DNA follows: TGCAGTGCTCAACCAGAGGGTGAGCAGTTCTTC. Amino acid sequence: CSAQPEGEQFF.

The chain joins TRBV6-1 to TRBJ2-3; 11 nucleotides match TRBD1. Trimming at V came to 4 bases and at J to 3 bases, leaving 6 bases not matched to a gene. CDR1 is MNHNS, CDR2 SASEGT, per germline. This CDR3 comprises 16 residues. The CDR3 sequence is CASSARTGGRTDTQYF. Here the CDR3 DNA reads TGTGCCAGCAGTGCAAGGACAGGGGGCAGGACAGATACGCAGTATTTT.

The V call is TRBV7-8, the J call TRBJ1-6; TRBD1 matches at 8 bases. The V gene's germline CDR1 is SGHVS and CDR2 FQNEAQ. The CDR3 runs 16 residues. V shed 5 bases, J shed 7 bases, and the junction held 10 bases outside the gene matches. In DNA, the CDR3 is TGTGCCAGCAGCGCCGAGACAGGGGCACGGAATTCACCCCTCCACTTT. As protein: CASSAETGARNSPLHF.

The CDR3 loop is CASSLGQHNQPQHF. The DNA for the CDR3 is TGTGCCAGCAGCTTGGGACAGCATAATCAGCCCCAGCATTTT. The J gene is TRBJ1-5, the V gene TRBV5-6, with D perhaps TRBD1 (5 bases). This CDR3 contains 14 residues. Germline CDR1 is SGHDT and CDR2 is YYEEEE. V gave up 0 bases and J gave up 4 bases, with 8 bases separating them.

The chain combines TRBV10-1 with TRBJ1-1; D ambiguous. Germline CDR1 and CDR2: WNHNN and SYGVQD (reference sequence). V was pared by 5 bases and J by 2 bases, with 9 bases between. The CDR3 runs to 13 residues. In DNA form, the CDR3 reads TGCGCCAGCAGTATGCAGGCAAACACTGAAGCTTTCTTT. This codes for CASSMQANTEAFF.

This clone was recorded only once. This chain connects TRBV7-2 to TRBJ1-4, with D possibly being TRBD1 (5 bases). Trimming took off 3 bases at V and 8 bases at J, with 13 bases between the two ends. Germline V gene sequence: CDR1 SGHTA, CDR2 FQGNSA. CDR3 length: 14 residues. The CDR3 protein is CASSFGGFGEKLFF. In DNA form, the CDR3 reads TGTGCCAGCAGCTTCGGGGGATTCGGGGAAAAACTGTTTTTT.

The chain combines TRBV19 with TRBJ1-1, with D possibly matching TRBD1 (6 bases). Trimming shortened V by 3 bases and J by 5 bases, and 13 bases separated the two germline ends. Germline assignment: CDR1 LNHDA and CDR2 SQIVND (reference sequence). The CDR3 totals 14 residues. The CDR3 region has the DNA TGTGCCAGTAGTATTCTGGGGGGGCAGACTGAAGCTTTCTTT. Translating gives CASSILGGQTEAFF.

This clone was observed once. CDR3 sequence (DNA): TGTGCCAGCAGCCAAGGTGCCAGGTTTGGGGCTGGCTACACCTTC. It is translated as CASSQGARFGAGYTF. This chain links TRBV3-1 (or the pseudogene TRBV3-2) with TRBJ1-2, with D maybe TRBD1 (5 bases). CDR1 LGHDT and CDR2 YNNKEL come from the germline V gene (reference sequence). V lost 1 base and J 7 bases, leaving 16 bases between the germline ends. This CDR3 region has 15 residues.

The chain is built from TRBV5-1 and TRBJ1-1; 7 nucleotides match TRBD1. The germline gives CDR1 SGHRS, CDR2 YFSETQ. CDR3 length equals 16 residues. J lost 2 bases, V lost 4 bases, and 11 bases had no gene match. CDR3 residues: CASSLTTGMENTEAFF. The DNA for the CDR3 is TGCGCCAGCAGCCTAACGACAGGGATGGAAAACACTGAAGCTTTCTTT.

The chain carries TRBV30 and TRBJ1-2; D call uncertain. This CDR3 contains 11 residues. Per the germline V gene, CDR1 is GTSNPN and CDR2 is SVGIG (reference sequence). The V and J ends lost 2 bases and 8 bases respectively, with 9 bases between them. CDR3 region: CAWSHLRGYTF. The CDR3 nucleotides read TGTGCCTGGAGTCATCTACGGGGCTACACCTTC.

The count of this clone is one. The V call is TRBV5-4, the J call TRBJ2-3; 10 bases line up with TRBD2. J was trimmed by 0 bases and V by 5 bases; bases with no gene match: 6. Germline assignment: CDR1 SGHNT and CDR2 YYREEE (reference sequence). This CDR3 has 16 residues. The CDR3 here is CASSPGTSVSTDTQYF. The CDR3 DNA sequence: TGTGCCAGCAGTCCCGGGACTAGCGTTAGCACAGATACGCAGTATTTT. The full variable domain, with the rest looked up from reference TRBV5-4 and TRBJ2-3, is ETGVTQSPTHLIKTRGQQVTLRCSSQSGHNTVSWYQQALGQGPQFIFQYYREEENGRGNFPPRFSGLQFPNYSSELNVNALELDDSALYLCASSPGTSVSTDTQYFGPGTRLTVL.

This rearrangement joins TRBV11-2 to TRBJ2-7, with 8 bases that match TRBD1. The CDR3 covers 15 residues. The germline V gene encodes CDR1 SGHAT and CDR2 FQNNGV. V lost 5 bases to trimming and J lost 6 bases; unmatched junction nucleotides: 12. This CDR3 reads CASSNPVQGAREQYF. DNA of the CDR3: TGTGCCAGCAGCAACCCCGTTCAGGGGGCCCGCGAGCAGTACTTC.

V gene TRBV18 combines with J gene TRBJ1-1, with D uncertain. This CDR3 contains 15 residues. Germline loops: CDR1 KGHSH, CDR2 LQKENI. Trimming took 0 bases from V and 0 from J, leaving 8 bases between them. CDR3 residues: CASSPPSTMNTEAFF. CDR3 DNA: TGTGCCAGCTCACCACCGAGCACTATGAACACTGAAGCTTTCTTT.

The chain is built from TRBV19 and TRBJ1-5; D is undetermined. The V and J ends lost 4 bases and 3 bases respectively, with 13 bases between them. Germline-derived CDR1 and CDR2 are LNHDA and SQIVND (reference sequence). The CDR3 contains 15 residues. The CDR3: CASSTDEGFNQPQHF. CDR3 coding DNA: TGTGCCAGTAGTACTGATGAGGGCTTCAATCAGCCCCAGCATTTT.

This clone was seen a few times. The CDR3 sequence is CASSPTAQGMDSPLHF. CDR3 in DNA: TGCGCCAGCAGCCCGACCGCACAGGGGATGGATTCACCCCTCCACTTT. The chain links TRBV5-1 to TRBJ1-6; 7 bases are a match to TRBD1. With V trimmed by 4 bases and J by 8 bases, 12 bases remained unmatched. Looked up from germline, CDR1 is SGHRS and CDR2 is YFSETQ. This CDR3 contains 16 residues.

The chain carries TRBV2 and TRBJ1-1; D possibly corresponds to TRBD1 (5 bases). With 7 bases removed from V and 4 bases from J, the gap between germline ends came to 16 bases. CDR1 is SNHLY, CDR2 FYNNEI, per germline. CDR3 size: 14 residues. The CDR3 nucleotides read TGTGCCAGCAAATATTCCCTGGGGGGCACTGAAGCTTTCTTT. Its protein product is CASKYSLGGTEAFF.

The J gene is TRBJ1-6, the V gene TRBV18; the match to TRBD1 covers 11 bases. Unmatched junction bases numbered 4, after V lost 6 bases and J lost 3 bases. Germline V gives CDR1 KGHSH, CDR2 LQKENI. This CDR3 spans 16 amino acids. The CDR3 region has the DNA TGTGCCAGCTCGGGACAGGGGGGACTCTATAATTCACCCCTCCACTTT. Translated: CASSGQGGLYNSPLHF.

The V and J genes are TRBV9 and TRBJ2-1, with 7 bases matching TRBD2. Germline trimming cut 0 bases from V and 4 bases from J; bases unmatched to any gene: 7. Germline CDR1 is SGDLS and CDR2 is YYNGEE. This CDR3 spans 16 amino acids. CDR3 sequence reads: CASSVGGRGTYNEQFF. The CDR3 region has the DNA TGTGCCAGCAGCGTAGGAGGGCGGGGGACTTACAATGAGCAGTTCTTC.